This T cell receptor (beta chain) comes out of a study of lymphopenia after photon versus proton radiotherapy. Study results and limitations: Authors raise, but do not show, better survival with proton therapy. Oligoclonal CD8+ Temra expansion after nadir drove photon patients' diversity drop. Under photons, naive T cells and diversity fell while effector/memory populations rose.

Trimming at V came to 6 bases and at J to 3 bases, leaving 5 bases not matched to a gene. In germline, CDR1 is MNHEY, CDR2 SVGAGI. This CDR3 is 14 amino acids long. Clones were read by immunoSEQ multiplex PCR, and TCRdb kept only the in-frame ones, dropping some. Found here are roughly 45,000 clones, 85% of them singletons; the top ten hold 2% to 2.5%. A note on this clone: Antigen unknown.

The receptor was isolated from a man aged 35 to 55 with gastric cancer. The chain joins TRBV6-5 to TRBJ1-2, with 9 bases that match TRBD1. The sequences come from peripheral blood, collected from a patient treated with photon-based radiotherapy. In DNA, the CDR3 is TGTGCCAGCAGCTACAGGGGGCTCCACTATGGCTACACCTTC. Encoded protein: CASSYRGLHYGYTF.